This T cell receptor (beta chain) was retrieved from a study of T cell repertoires in cytomegalovirus infection. Study in general: Shared public TCR beta signatures pointed to both CMV infection and a matching HLA type.

Study-wide findings and caveats: Clonotype analysis showed dominance of the ex vivo response by HLA-C-restricted CMV-specific TCR beta clonotypes.

V shed 6 bases, J shed 2 bases, and the junction held 11 bases outside the gene matches. The germline CDR1 and CDR2 sequences are MNHEY and SVGEGT. The CDR3 is 16 amino acids. MiXCR, run by TCRdb on the reads, gives a single entry per CDR3 protein. Of roughly 990,000 distinct CDR3 sequences in the sample, roughly 30% were seen once. On this clonotype: Its cognate antigen is unknown.

The receptor comes from a human donor in good health (CMV status not recorded). Some clones in this sample may be carry-over from other donors' samples. The sample in question was cultured CD8+ T cells from PBMCs, obtained from culture after CMV antigen stimulation. The chain carries TRBV6-2 or TRBV6-3 and TRBJ2-7, with TRBD2 matching 9 bases. The CDR3 region is CASRSLAGGYPYEQYV. DNA of the CDR3: TGTGCCAGCAGGAGCCTCGCGGGAGGGTACCCCTACGAGCAGTACGTC.